The following is a T cell receptor (beta chain) sequence with its context. The CDR3 loop spans 15 amino acids. From germline, CDR1 is LGHNA and CDR2 YSLEER. V lost 0 bases, J lost 6 bases, and 15 bases lay in between. Profiled with immunoSEQ multiplex PCR; TCRdb holds only in-frame clones, not every one. The sample yields about 540,000 clones, around three quarters seen once. The data belong to a study of shared T cell receptors in the human thymus. These sequences were also reported in another study, on human thymus T cells.

The chain carries TRBV4-3 and TRBJ2-7, with D possibly TRBD2 on 6 matching bases. The sequence came from a boy under two years old with a congenital heart defect. Sequencing was carried out using thymocytes. The CDR3 reads CASSQDGGAASEQYF. Written as DNA, the CDR3 is TGCGCCAGCAGCCAAGATGGAGGGGCGGCCTCCGAGCAGTACTTC.